This entry concerns a single T cell receptor (beta chain). This record comes from a study of cytomegalovirus exposure and HLA in healthy donors. Despite likely unrecorded immune exposures, the donors were nominally healthy at the time of sampling. The germline V gene encodes CDR1 MGHDK and CDR2 SYGVNS. CDR3 length: 15 amino acids. V shed 2 bases and J shed 5 bases, with 13 bases lying between them. The PCR had 60 Vbeta and 13 Jbeta primers. Original analysis: In a later analysis, the count reached about 82 million unique TCR beta chains, with around 10 million shared. Data came from immunoSEQ multiplex PCR; TCRdb stores just in-frame clones and leaves some out. V, J and clone size are taken as reported in that table, and D and trimming were inferred from the DNA itself. Among under 170,000 clones, approximately 60% were seen once, and the ten largest hold roughly 6.4%.

The rearrangement joins TRBV25-1 to TRBJ2-1; maybe TRBD2 (5 bases). The TCR comes from a woman in her sixties or seventies in good health and CMV-seropositive. What was sequenced was PBMCs. DNA of the CDR3: TGTGCCAGCAGTGAAGGAGGTCTTCGCAACAATGAGCAGTTCTTC. Protein sequence: CASSEGGLRNNEQFF. Complete variable domain (other parts from reference TRBV25-1 and TRBJ2-1): EADIYQTPRYLVIGTGKKITLECSQTMGHDKMYWYQQDPGMELHLIHYSYGVNSTEKGDLSSESTVSRIRTEHFPLTLESARPSHTSQYLCASSEGGLRNNEQFFGPGTRLTVL.